These T cell receptor beta chains were read from a single sample in a study of blood T cell repertoires in COVID-19. Method: immunoSEQ multiplex PCR; TCRdb's copy keeps in-frame clones and lacks some. The sample consists of roughly 78,000 clones, 70% to 90% of them appearing once. The sequenced material came from peripheral blood. The receptors were sampled from a woman over 75 with acute or convalescent COVID-19. The CDR3 runs from the conserved cysteine through the conserved F or W. Each record gives: J gene, V gene, CDR3 length, CDR3 protein.

J: TRBJ1-1
V: TRBV10-3
length: 15
CDR3: CAISDRRGLNTEAFF

J: TRBJ1-1
V: TRBV5-1
length: 16
CDR3: CASSLAEGGGRDEAFF

J: TRBJ2-2
V: TRBV5-1
length: 15
CDR3: CASSLGTANTGELFF

J: TRBJ1-5
V: TRBV19
length: 15
CDR3: CASILTGVDNQPQHF

J: TRBJ1-1
V: TRBV27
length: 16
CDR3: CASSLSGGSGNTEAFF

J: TRBJ1-5
V: TRBV5-6
length: 17
CDR3: CASSSRLEDSLNQPQHF

J: TRBJ1-5
V: TRBV7-8
length: 15
CDR3: CASSFRGGDNQPQHF

J: TRBJ2-7
V: TRBV29-1
length: 14
CDR3: CSVSTAEFTYEQYF

J: TRBJ2-5
V: TRBV5-4
length: 17
CDR3: CASSSLRDRGRQETQYF

J: TRBJ1-6
V: TRBV5-5
length: 14
CDR3: CASGNRGRESPLHF

J: TRBJ2-7
V: TRBV6-1
length: 16
CDR3: CASSDGQGRSSYEQYF

J: TRBJ2-1
V: TRBV27
length: 16
CDR3: CASSISLAVSYNEQFF

J: TRBJ2-1
V: TRBV5-1
length: 14
CDR3: CASSAAGKGNEQFF

J: TRBJ2-5
V: TRBV30
length: 15
CDR3: CAWSALGTVQETQYF

J: TRBJ1-2
V: TRBV29-1
length: 16
CDR3: CSVTGLQDYVNYGYTF

J: TRBJ2-7
V: TRBV5-6
length: 15
CDR3: CASSLGLASGVEQYF

J: TRBJ1-2
V: TRBV5-4
length: 15
CDR3: CASSRRTGGDYGYTF

J: TRBJ2-3
V: TRBV28
length: 19
CDR3: CASSSQIKAGPRGLDTQYF

J: TRBJ2-7
V: TRBV19
length: 13
CDR3: CASTTKGGYEQYF

J: TRBJ1-6
V: TRBV11-1
length: 15
CDR3: CASSSMDSYNSPLHF

J: TRBJ1-2
V: TRBV6-6
length: 12
CDR3: CASSTHLDGYTF

J: TRBJ1-1
V: TRBV7-3
length: 15
CDR3: CASSSTGLMNTEAFF

J: TRBJ1-1
V: TRBV11-2
length: 13
CDR3: CASSLGQFTEAFF

J: TRBJ1-1
V: TRBV5-4
length: 16
CDR3: CASSPPRVGGYTEAFF

J: TRBJ2-3
V: TRBV5-1
length: 15
CDR3: CASSLAAGVTDTQYF

J: TRBJ2-1
V: TRBV10-2
length: 11
CDR3: CASSVQAEQFF

J: TRBJ1-2
V: TRBV9
length: 15
CDR3: CASSVATGLNYGYTF

J: TRBJ2-7
V: TRBV5-6
length: 14
CDR3: CASSLPGGWGEQYF

J: TRBJ1-3
V: TRBV5-1
length: 16
CDR3: CASSLDQGNSGNTIYF

J: TRBJ1-4
V: TRBV27
length: 14
CDR3: CASRPSGTGEKLFF

J: TRBJ2-1
V: TRBV28
length: 15
CDR3: CASSPRDRAYNEQFF

J: TRBJ2-7
V: TRBV3-1/TRBV3-2
length: 14
CDR3: CASSQGTGAREQYF

J: TRBJ2-1
V: TRBV10-3
length: 17
CDR3: CAIRKTSGASSYNEQFF

J: TRBJ1-3
V: TRBV7-8
length: 15
CDR3: CASSFTGGEGNTIYF

J: TRBJ2-1
V: TRBV3-1/TRBV3-2
length: 15
CDR3: CASSQVEAPYNEQFF

J: TRBJ2-4
V: TRBV5-4
length: 16
CDR3: CASSFRLAGDENIQYF

J: TRBJ1-1
V: TRBV7-8
length: 12
CDR3: CASSQRTLEAFF

J: TRBJ2-3
V: TRBV30
length: 14
CDR3: CAAPLAGSTDTQYF

J: TRBJ1-2
V: TRBV20-1
length: 11
CDR3: CSARTGNGYTF

J: TRBJ1-1
V: TRBV6-5
length: 14
CDR3: CASMRTVTPGSTFF

J: TRBJ1-5
V: TRBV30
length: 13
CDR3: CACTTANSQPQHF

J: TRBJ1-1
V: TRBV30
length: 15
CDR3: CAWRVTRTGPTEAFF

J: TRBJ2-1
V: TRBV11-3
length: 14
CDR3: CASSPSSADNEQFF

J: TRBJ2-6
V: TRBV6-6
length: 16
CDR3: CASSSRQGAGANVLTF

J: TRBJ2-1
V: TRBV5-1
length: 15
CDR3: CASSLEAGGGDEQFF

J: TRBJ2-3
V: TRBV11-3
length: 15
CDR3: CASSLVRTSTDTQYF

J: TRBJ2-5
V: TRBV24-1
length: 16
CDR3: CATSDLQGSGQETQYF

J: TRBJ1-2
V: TRBV6-5
length: 14
CDR3: CASSWDRDVYGYTF

J: TRBJ1-1
V: TRBV5-4
length: 14
CDR3: CASSSGGSNTEAFF

J: TRBJ1-1
V: TRBV7-3
length: 14
CDR3: CASSLTDRGTEAFF

J: TRBJ2-3
V: TRBV10-3
length: 16
CDR3: CAISDSVGTGERTQYF

J: TRBJ1-5
V: TRBV27
length: 14
CDR3: CASCPRQGDQPQHF

J: TRBJ2-5
V: TRBV7-9
length: 16
CDR3: CASSLRLANRQETQYF

J: TRBJ1-1
V: TRBV5-6
length: 14
CDR3: CASSLGRVNTEAFF